These 2 T cell receptor beta chains came from one sample sequenced in a study of T cells in narcolepsy. Sequenced by immunoSEQ multiplex PCR; TCRdb stores in-frame clones only, minus some. The sample records some 20,000 clones, 75% to 90% being singletons. The sample taken for sequencing was memory (CD45RA-) CD4+ T cells from blood. All receptors come from a human donor in good health.

V is TRBV2 and J is TRBJ1-6; the D is unclear. CDR1 SNHLY and CDR2 FYNNEI come from the germline V gene. The CDR3 runs to 15 residues. With 4 bases removed from V and 0 bases from J, the gap between germline ends came to 7 bases. The CDR3 spells CASSGGSSYNSPLHF. The CDR3 DNA sequence: TGTGCCAGCAGTGGGGGAAGCTCCTATAATTCACCCCTCCACTTT.

The V gene is TRBV9, the J gene TRBJ1-3, with D possibly matching TRBD1 (6 bases). Germline assignment: CDR1 SGDLS and CDR2 YYNGEE. The germline V and J ends were trimmed by 3 bases and 0 bases, with 16 bases remaining between them. The CDR3 is made up of 17 amino acids. Written as DNA, the CDR3 is TGTGCCAGCAGCGCCCACAGGGAACTACTCTCTGGAAACACCATATATTTT. Protein sequence: CASSAHRELLSGNTIYF.